These 32 T cell receptor beta chains originate from one sample sequenced in a study of blood T cell repertoires in COVID-19. Profiling relied on immunoSEQ multiplex PCR, and the TCRdb table lists in-frame clones only, not all of them. Here the sample spans approximately 230,000 clones, 88% being singletons. The sample taken for sequencing was peripheral blood. These receptors came from a man older than 75 with acute or convalescent COVID-19.

The genes are TRBV28 and TRBJ2-7; TRBD1 might be the D (6 bases). V was pared by 7 bases and J by 3 bases, with 16 bases between. Germline-derived CDR1 and CDR2 are MDHEN and SYDVKM. There are 14 residues in the CDR3. The CDR3 sequence: CASTGTHTLYEQYF. The CDR3 DNA reads as TGTGCCAGCACCGGGACACATACCCTCTACGAGCAGTACTTC.

The CDR3 nucleotides are TGTGCCAGCAGTAGTTCTGTACTAGCCAGCGAGGGGAACACCGGGGAGCTGTTTTTT. As protein: CASSSSVLASEGNTGELFF. The genes are TRBV28 and TRBJ2-2, with a possible D match to TRBD2 (6 bases). This CDR3 is 19 amino acids long. CDR1 is MDHEN, CDR2 SYDVKM, per germline. Trimming left V 5 bases short and J 1 base short, with 23 bases between. Using reference TRBV28 and TRBJ2-2 for the parts outside the CDR3, the full variable domain is DVKVTQSSRYLVKRTGEKVFLECVQDMDHENMFWYRQDPGLGLRLIYFSYDVKMKEKGDIPEGYSVSREKKERFSLILESASTNQTSMYLCASSSSVLASEGNTGELFFGEGSRLTVL.

This chain links TRBV11-2 with TRBJ2-7; D is ambiguous. The germline CDR1 and CDR2 sequences are SGHAT and FQNNGV. The ends were cut back, 3 bases at V and 5 bases at J, with 8 bases in the middle. The CDR3 contains 12 residues. CDR3 in amino acids: CASSFYADEQYF. As DNA, the CDR3 is TGTGCCAGCAGCTTCTATGCGGACGAGCAGTACTTC.

The chain carries TRBV29-1 and TRBJ1-1; TRBD1 might be the D (6 bases). V lost 3 bases and J lost 1, with 9 bases in between. Germline values: CDR1 SQVTM, CDR2 ANQGSEA. The CDR3 is 13 residues long. CDR3 DNA: TGCAGCGTTGAGTCGGGACAGAACACTGAAGCTTTCTTT. It encodes CSVESGQNTEAFF.

This clone was seen once. The chain employs TRBV19 and TRBJ1-5; TRBD1 aligns across 9 bases. Trimming removed 2 bases from V and 1 base from J; junction bases left unmatched: 9. The CDR3 has 18 residues. The germline CDR1 and CDR2 sequences are LNHDA and SQIVND (reference sequence). CDR3 sequence: CASSISGQGSGSNQPQHF. CDR3 nucleotides: TGTGCCAGTAGTATATCGGGACAGGGATCTGGGAGCAATCAGCCCCAGCATTTT.

The chain recombines TRBV28 with TRBJ2-7; 7 bases fit TRBD1. The CDR3 loop spans 14 amino acids. Trimming cost V 7 bases and J 4 bases; bases outside gene matches: 10. Germline V gene sequence: CDR1 MDHEN, CDR2 SYDVKM. The CDR3 is CASTSRDRLYEQYF. The DNA of the CDR3 is TGTGCCAGCACCTCCCGGGACAGACTTTACGAGCAGTACTTC.

The J gene is TRBJ2-7, the V gene TRBV5-4; 11 nucleotides align to TRBD2. Germline V gene lookup returns CDR1 SGHNT and CDR2 YYREEE (reference sequence). The CDR3 is 15 amino acids. V lost 4 bases, J lost 3 bases, and 6 bases stayed unmatched. The CDR3 bases are TGTGCCAGCAGCCGTAGCGGGGGGGCCTTCTACGAGCAGTACTTC. This gives the protein CASSRSGGAFYEQYF.

This clone was recorded only once. The V call is TRBV7-2, the J call TRBJ1-3; 7 bases line up with TRBD1. The germline gives CDR1 SGHTA, CDR2 FQGNSA. Germline trimming cut 4 bases from V and 2 bases from J; bases unmatched to any gene: 5. The CDR3 covers 15 residues. The CDR3 is CASSSTGKTGNTIYF. The CDR3 bases are TGTGCCAGCAGCTCGACAGGGAAGACTGGAAACACCATATATTTT.

This chain uses TRBV5-6 with TRBJ2-7; D unresolved. V was cut by 0 bases and J by 4 bases, with 8 bases left in between. Germline V gene data show CDR1 as SGHDT and CDR2 as YYEEEE. This CDR3 contains 13 residues. CDR3 in amino acids: CASSLGALYEQYF. The CDR3 coding sequence is TGTGCCAGCAGCTTGGGGGCCTTATACGAGCAGTACTTC.

The chain employs TRBV18 and TRBJ2-5; D perhaps matches TRBD1 (6 bases). The V and J ends lost 2 bases and 5 bases respectively, with 12 bases between them. Germline V gene lookup returns CDR1 KGHSH and CDR2 LQKENI. The CDR3 is made up of 14 amino acids. CDR3 DNA sequence: TGTGCCAGCTCACCAAATGGGGGCGCGGAGACCCAGTACTTC. It codes for CASSPNGGAETQYF. Using reference TRBV18 and TRBJ2-5 for the parts outside the CDR3, the full variable domain is NAGVMQNPRHLVRRRGQEARLRCSPMKGHSHVYWYRQLPEEGLKFMVYLQKENIIDESGMPKERFSAEFPKEGPSILRIQQVVRGDSAAYFCASSPNGGAETQYFGPGTRLLVL.

On this clone itself: At the DNA level, this CDR3 is encoded by other sequences in the same sample as well. The genes are TRBV6-5 and TRBJ2-1; weak D call: TRBD2 (5 bases). The CDR3 has 15 residues. Germline CDR1 is MNHEY and CDR2 is SVGAGI. The V gene lost 2 bases and the J gene lost 0 bases, with 8 bases spanning the gap. CDR3 protein: CASSYGGSSYNEQFF. CDR3 DNA: TGTGCCAGCAGTTACGGAGGTAGCTCCTACAATGAGCAGTTCTTC.

The J gene is TRBJ1-6, the V gene TRBV2; 7 bases fit TRBD1. V lost 8 bases, J lost 6 bases, and 4 bases stayed unmatched. Looked up from germline, CDR1 is SNHLY and CDR2 is FYNNEI. The CDR3 is 13 amino acids. In DNA form, the CDR3 reads TGTGCCAGCCACCGGGACAGTAATTCACCCCTCCACTTT. Translation gives CASHRDSNSPLHF.

The chain links TRBV28 to TRBJ1-5; 8 positions match TRBD1. The CDR3 sequence is 14 residues long. From germline, CDR1 is MDHEN and CDR2 SYDVKM. V trimming: 6 bases; J trimming: 6 bases; junction bases outside the gene matches: 7. The CDR3 sequence: CASSLDRGSQPQHF. The CDR3 DNA is TGTGCCAGCAGCCTAGACAGGGGAAGTCAGCCCCAGCATTTT.

V is TRBV5-1 and J is TRBJ1-2; D is perhaps TRBD1 (5 bases). The V and J ends lost 0 bases and 8 bases respectively, with 11 bases between them. The CDR3 is made up of 13 amino acids. Germline V gene lookup returns CDR1 SGHRS and CDR2 YFSETQ. The CDR3 region is CASSLAGGRGYTF. The CDR3 DNA is TGCGCCAGCAGCTTGGCCGGGGGACGAGGCTACACCTTC.

The chain links TRBV5-4 to TRBJ2-2, with TRBD1 identical over 8 bases. V shed 4 bases and J 0 bases; nucleotides not matched to a gene: 8. Germline CDR1 SGHNT, CDR2 YYREEE (reference sequence). This CDR3 has 17 residues. CDR3 bases: TGTGCCAGCAGCGCAGGACAGGGTTTCCCGAACACCGGGGAGCTGTTTTTT. Translating it yields CASSAGQGFPNTGELFF.

For this clone: Other DNA sequences in the same sample also yield this CDR3. The J gene is TRBJ2-2, the V gene TRBV15; weak D call: TRBD2 (6 bases). Trimming shortened V by 5 bases and J by 1 base, and 8 bases separated the two germline ends. CDR1 is LNHNV, CDR2 YYDKDF, per germline (reference sequence). The CDR3 sequence is 14 residues long. The CDR3 DNA sequence: TGTGCCACCAGCGGGGGGTTGAACACCGGGGAGCTGTTTTTT. Protein product: CATSGGLNTGELFF.

The chain carries TRBV19 and TRBJ1-1; perhaps TRBD1 as D (5 bases). Germline values: CDR1 LNHDA, CDR2 SQIVND (reference sequence). This CDR3 has 12 amino acids. Trimming stripped 3 bases from V and 7 bases from J, with 9 bases between. CDR3 sequence: CASSMPGVEAFF. The CDR3 bases are TGTGCCAGTAGTATGCCGGGGGTTGAAGCTTTCTTT.

The genes are TRBV29-1 and TRBJ2-4; unclear D gene. Deletions cut 4 bases from V and 0 bases from J, with 7 bases between. CDR3 size: 13 residues. The V gene's germline CDR1 is SQVTM and CDR2 ANQGSEA. The CDR3 DNA is TGCAGCGTTGCTTCCCTAGCCAAAAACATTCAGTACTTC. Its translation is CSVASLAKNIQYF.

In this sample, this clone turned up once. The CDR3 region is CASGLERRDTEAFF. The CDR3 DNA follows: TGTGCTAGTGGTTTGGAGAGACGGGACACTGAAGCTTTCTTT. The chain combines TRBV12-5 with TRBJ1-1; no reliable D call. The length of the CDR3 is 14 residues. Trimming pared 1 base from V and 3 bases from J, leaving 9 bases between. Germline V gene sequence: CDR1 LGHNT, CDR2 FRNRAP.

The chain carries TRBV7-2 and TRBJ2-1; 7 bases match TRBD1. Germline V CDR1 and CDR2: SGHTA, FQGNSA. The J segment lost 3 bases and the V segment lost 5 bases, leaving 7 bases of the junction unmatched. This CDR3 comprises 15 residues. This CDR3 reads CASSLETGNYNEQFF. The CDR3 DNA reads as TGTGCCAGCAGCCTGGAGACAGGGAACTACAATGAGCAGTTCTTC.

V is TRBV27 and J is TRBJ1-5; 10 bases agree with TRBD1. Germline V CDR1 and CDR2: MNHEY, SMNVEV (reference sequence). The CDR3 consists of 14 residues. V lost 6 bases, J lost 7 bases, and 6 bases stayed unmatched. This CDR3 is CASRSGTGVQPQHF. As DNA, the CDR3 is TGTGCCAGCAGATCCGGGACAGGGGTCCAGCCCCAGCATTTT.

The rearrangement links TRBV14 to TRBJ1-3; 7 nucleotides line up with TRBD1. The CDR3 spans 15 residues. The J segment lost 3 bases and the V segment lost 4 bases, leaving 6 bases of the junction unmatched. Germline V gives CDR1 SGHDN, CDR2 FVKESK. The CDR3 protein is CASSRNTGVGNTIYF. The DNA of the CDR3 is TGTGCCAGCAGCCGAAATACAGGGGTTGGAAACACCATATATTTT.

The chain has TRBV7-9 and TRBJ2-1; weak D call: TRBD2 (6 bases). The CDR3 is made up of 15 amino acids. Trimming left V 5 bases short and J 6 bases short, with 17 bases between. Germline V gene sequence: CDR1 SEHNR, CDR2 FQNEAQ (reference sequence). For the CDR3, the DNA is TGTGCCAGCAGCGCATGGAGGGGACGCTCCAATGAGCAGTTCTTC. Translation gives CASSAWRGRSNEQFF.

The chain recombines TRBV5-1 with TRBJ2-7; D might be TRBD2 (5 bases). CDR3 size: 16 residues. V was trimmed by 4 bases and J by 3 bases, leaving 20 bases between them. CDR1 and CDR2 (germline): SGHRS, YFSETQ. This chain's CDR3 is CASSPAAGHWIYEQYF. In DNA, the CDR3 is TGCGCCAGCAGCCCCGCTGCGGGTCATTGGATCTACGAGCAGTACTTC.

The V gene is TRBV7-9, the J gene TRBJ2-1, with D perhaps TRBD2 (6 bases). The V end lost 4 bases, the J end lost 0 bases, and 16 bases lay between the germline ends. Germline CDR1 is SEHNR and CDR2 is FQNEAQ (reference sequence). The CDR3 is made up of 17 amino acids. In DNA, the CDR3 is TGTGCCAGCAGCTCATCTAGCGAGGGGAGCTCCTACAATGAGCAGTTCTTC. This sequence encodes CASSSSSEGSSYNEQFF.

As DNA, the CDR3 is TGTGCCAGCAGTTTATCGTATGGGGGCGCAGATACGCAGTATTTT. Protein: CASSLSYGGADTQYF. This chain links TRBV27 with TRBJ2-3; D possibly corresponds to TRBD1 (6 bases). The CDR3 length is 15 residues. V was pared by 0 bases and J by 4 bases, with 11 bases between. Germline values: CDR1 MNHEY, CDR2 SMNVEV (reference sequence).

The V call is TRBV21-1, the J call TRBJ1-5; TRBD1, the table's D call, was not compared with the DNA. TRBV21-1 is labeled a pseudogene. This CDR3 region has 15 residues. In nucleotides, the CDR3 is TGTGCCAGCCCCCAGGATGGTCTAAGCAATCAGCCCCAGCATTTT. It specifies CASPQDGLSNQPQHF.

This chain's CDR3 is CASSLDGGVHEQYF. In DNA, the CDR3 is TGCGCCAGCAGTCTTGACGGAGGGGTCCACGAGCAGTACTTC. The chain is built from TRBV10-2 and TRBJ2-7; D might be TRBD2 (6 bases). CDR3 length: 14 amino acids. V shed 5 bases and J shed 5 bases, with 16 bases lying between them. Per the germline V gene, CDR1 is WSHSY and CDR2 is SAAADI.

The V and J genes are TRBV11-3 and TRBJ2-3; 7 nucleotides line up with TRBD1. Germline V gives CDR1 SGHNT, CDR2 YENEEA. V was clipped by 5 bases and J by 4 bases; unmatched bases: 6. There are 14 residues in the CDR3. The CDR3 reads CASSLDRWADTQYF. The CDR3 region has the DNA TGTGCCAGCAGCCTGGACAGGTGGGCAGATACGCAGTATTTT.

The chain recombines TRBV6-5 with TRBJ2-7, with D possibly TRBD1 on 5 matching bases. Germline values: CDR1 MNHEY, CDR2 SVGAGI. CDR3 length equals 14 residues. V was cut by 5 bases and J by 3 bases, with 14 bases left in between. The CDR3 sequence: CASSPALGRYEQYF. CDR3 nucleotide sequence: TGTGCCAGCAGTCCCGCACTGGGGCGCTACGAGCAGTACTTC.

This clone appeared once. The chain links TRBV5-1 to TRBJ2-7, with D possibly matching TRBD2 (6 bases). There are 15 residues in the CDR3. Trimming took 7 bases from V and 0 from J, leaving 17 bases between them. Germline-derived CDR1 and CDR2 are SGHRS and YFSETQ. The CDR3 DNA sequence: TGCGCCAGCTCAGAGGGAGGTCCCGTCTCCTACGAGCAGTACTTC. Translating gives CASSEGGPVSYEQYF.

The CDR3: CASSYGTTNYGYTF. The CDR3 bases are TGTGCCAGCAGTTACGGGACAACCAACTATGGCTACACCTTC. This sequence joins TRBV6-5 and TRBJ1-2, with D possibly matching TRBD1 (6 bases). Germline-derived CDR1 and CDR2 are MNHEY and SVGAGI. The CDR3 sequence is 14 residues long. The V end was cut by 2 bases, the J end by 2 bases, with 9 bases between.